This T cell receptor (beta chain) was sequenced in a study of T-cell reconstitution after alpha-beta-depleted transplantation in children. Points from the study as a whole: Among T cells one year after transplant, newly produced cells accounted for most counts and diversity.

This CDR3 has 16 residues. V dropped 4 bases and J dropped 4 bases, with 15 bases sitting between them. CDR1 SGHRS and CDR2 YFSETQ come from the germline V gene. Only a few counts were recorded for this clonotype. Antigen unknown. The library targeted TCRbeta and was prepared with unique molecular identifiers. TCRdb ran MiXCR on the PCR reads and lists one entry per CDR3 protein. The table records about 900,000 distinct CDR3 sequences, around 30% of them present only once. V usage is TRBV5-1 and J usage is TRBJ2-6; D might be TRBD1 or TRBD2, each matching 5 bases. The starting material was PBMCs, mostly from graft donor cells, obtained 360 days after TCRalphabeta/CD19-depleted stem cell transplant. This clonotype was sampled from a boy under two years old who had a stem cell transplant for SCID, so the T cells may come from the graft donor. The CDR3 reads CASSPQDSLGANVLTF. CDR3 nucleotide sequence: TGCGCCAGCAGCCCACAGGACTCTCTGGGGGCCAACGTCCTGACTTTC.